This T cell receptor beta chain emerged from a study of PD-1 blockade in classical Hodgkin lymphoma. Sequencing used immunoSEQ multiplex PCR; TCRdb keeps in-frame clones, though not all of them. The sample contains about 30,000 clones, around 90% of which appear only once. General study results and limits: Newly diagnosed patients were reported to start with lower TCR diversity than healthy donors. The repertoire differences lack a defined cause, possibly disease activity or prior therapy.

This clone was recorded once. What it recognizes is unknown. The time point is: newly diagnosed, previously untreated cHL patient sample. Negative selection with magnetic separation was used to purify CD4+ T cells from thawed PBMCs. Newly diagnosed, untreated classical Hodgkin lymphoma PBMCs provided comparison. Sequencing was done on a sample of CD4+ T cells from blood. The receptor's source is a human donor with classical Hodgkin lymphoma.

The CDR3 here is CASMAGTSSYNEQFF. Here the CDR3 DNA reads TGCGCCAGCATGGCGGGGACGAGCTCCTACAATGAGCAGTTCTTC. The chain carries TRBV5-1 and TRBJ2-1, with TRBD2 as a possible D gene (6 bases). Germline V lookup: CDR1 SGHRS, CDR2 YFSETQ. The CDR3 sequence is 15 residues long. Trimming stripped 6 bases from V and 0 bases from J, with 13 bases between. The whole variable domain, remainder taken from reference TRBV5-1 and TRBJ2-1, is KAGVTQTPRYLIKTRGQQVTLSCSPISGHRSVSWYQQTPGQGLQFLFEYFSETQRNKGNFPGRFSGRQFSNSRSEMNVSTLELGDSALYLCASMAGTSSYNEQFFGPGTRLTVL.